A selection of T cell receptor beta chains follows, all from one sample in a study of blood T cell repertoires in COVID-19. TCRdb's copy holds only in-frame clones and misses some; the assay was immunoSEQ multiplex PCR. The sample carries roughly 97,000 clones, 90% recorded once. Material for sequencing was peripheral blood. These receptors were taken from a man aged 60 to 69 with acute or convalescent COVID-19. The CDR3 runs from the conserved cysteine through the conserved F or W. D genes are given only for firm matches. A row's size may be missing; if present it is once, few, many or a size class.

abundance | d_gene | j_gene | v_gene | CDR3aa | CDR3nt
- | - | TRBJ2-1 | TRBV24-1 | CATSEGGGLARQFF | TGTGCCACCAGTGAAGGGGGGGGACTCGCCAGACAGTTCTTC
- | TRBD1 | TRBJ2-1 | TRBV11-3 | CASSPGVGQGAYEQFF | TGTGCCAGCAGCCCAGGGGTTGGACAGGGGGCGTATGAGCAGTTCTTC
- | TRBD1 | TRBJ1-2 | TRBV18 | CASLRQGEFSGYTF | TGTGCCAGCTTGCGACAGGGGGAATTTAGTGGCTACACCTTC
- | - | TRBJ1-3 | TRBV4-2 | CASSQDGGLSGNTIYF | TGTGCCAGCAGCCAAGATGGAGGGCTCTCTGGAAACACCATATATTTT
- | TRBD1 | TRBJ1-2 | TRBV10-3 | CAISKAGQGITNYGYTF | TGTGCCATTTCTAAAGCGGGACAGGGGATAACTAACTATGGCTACACCTTC
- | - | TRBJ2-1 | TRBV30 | CAFRGYNEQFF | TGTGCCTTCCGGGGCTACAATGAGCAGTTCTTC
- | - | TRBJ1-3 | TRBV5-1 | CASRVGVLSGNTIYF | TGCGCCAGCAGAGTGGGCGTCCTCTCTGGAAACACCATATATTTT
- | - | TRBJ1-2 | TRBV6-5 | CASTTGGAHYYGYTF | TGTGCCAGCACGACCGGCGGGGCCCACTACTATGGCTACACCTTC
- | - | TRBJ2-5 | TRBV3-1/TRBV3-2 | CASSQDQGTRRTQYF | TGTGCCAGCAGCCAAGATCAGGGGACCCGGCGGACCCAGTACTTC
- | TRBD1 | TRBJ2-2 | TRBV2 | CASKEGQGVGELFF | TGTGCCAGCAAAGAAGGACAGGGTGTCGGGGAGCTGTTTTTT
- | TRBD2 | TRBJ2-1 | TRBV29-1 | CSVPTVGTSIYNEQFF | TGCAGCGTTCCCACCGTGGGGACTAGCATATACAATGAGCAGTTCTTC
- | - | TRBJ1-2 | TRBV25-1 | CASMGGGGSYTF | TGTGCCAGCATGGGGGGAGGAGGTAGCTACACCTTC
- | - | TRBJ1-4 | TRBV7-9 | CASSSPGFTNEKLFF | TGTGCCAGCAGCTCACCAGGGTTTACTAATGAAAAACTGTTTTTT
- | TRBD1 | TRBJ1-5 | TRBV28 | CASSFGQGVYQPQHF | TGTGCCAGCAGTTTCGGACAGGGTGTATATCAGCCCCAGCATTTT
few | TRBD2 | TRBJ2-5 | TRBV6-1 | CASSEGTSGEETQYF | TGTGCCAGCAGTGAAGGGACTAGCGGCGAAGAGACCCAGTACTTC
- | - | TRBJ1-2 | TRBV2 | CASSETVNYGYTF | TGTGCCAGCAGTGAAACGGTTAACTATGGCTACACCTTC
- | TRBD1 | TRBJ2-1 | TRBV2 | CASIQNRGTNEQFF | TGTGCCAGCATTCAGAACAGGGGGACCAATGAGCAGTTCTTC
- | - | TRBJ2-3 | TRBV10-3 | CAIRGGGTDTQYF | TGTGCCATCAGGGGGGGTGGCACAGATACGCAGTATTTT
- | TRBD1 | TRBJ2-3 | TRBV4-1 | CASSHGQGPRDTQYF | TGCGCCAGCAGCCATGGACAGGGGCCGCGTGATACGCAGTATTTT
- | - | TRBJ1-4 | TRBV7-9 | CASSSQTGLTNEKLFF | TGTGCCAGCAGCTCTCAAACAGGATTAACTAATGAAAAACTGTTTTTT
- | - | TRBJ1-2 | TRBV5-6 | CASSLERNYGYTF | TGTGCCAGCAGCTTGGAGAGGAACTATGGCTACACCTTC
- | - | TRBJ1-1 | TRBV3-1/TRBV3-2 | CASTQAWGGKTEAFF | TGTGCCAGCACCCAGGCCTGGGGCGGTAAGACTGAAGCTTTCTTT
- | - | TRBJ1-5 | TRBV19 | CASSIAAGAPAPQHF | TGTGCCAGTAGTATAGCGGCGGGGGCACCTGCGCCCCAGCATTTT
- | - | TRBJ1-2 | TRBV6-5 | CASSKTGSYGYTF | TGTGCCAGCAGCAAGACCGGGAGCTATGGCTACACCTTC
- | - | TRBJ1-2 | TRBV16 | CASSQSLSVYGYTF | TGTGCCAGCAGCCAATCTCTTTCAGTATATGGCTACACCTTC
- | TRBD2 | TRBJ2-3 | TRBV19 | CASSLAGEDTNTQYF | TGTGCCAGTAGTCTAGCGGGGGAAGACACGAATACGCAGTATTTT
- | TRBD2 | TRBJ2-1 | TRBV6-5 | CASSRLAGGADEQFF | TGTGCCAGCAGTCGACTAGCGGGGGGGGCCGATGAGCAGTTCTTC
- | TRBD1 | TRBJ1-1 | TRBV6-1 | CASSVIIPGTGGTEAFF | TGTGCCAGCAGTGTAATCATCCCCGGGACAGGGGGCACTGAAGCTTTCTTT
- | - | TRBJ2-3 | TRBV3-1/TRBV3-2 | CASSQVAGKADTQYF | TGTGCCAGCAGCCAAGTGGCAGGGAAAGCAGATACGCAGTATTTT
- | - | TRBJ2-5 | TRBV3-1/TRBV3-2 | CASSQGGGRETQYF | TGTGCCAGCAGCCAAGGAGGAGGGCGGGAGACCCAGTACTTC
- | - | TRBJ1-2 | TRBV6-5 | CANGDIYYGYTF | TGTGCCAACGGGGACATCTACTATGGCTACACCTTC
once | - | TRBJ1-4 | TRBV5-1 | CASSLPQAPPNEKLFF | TGCGCCAGCAGCTTACCGCAGGCTCCACCTAATGAAAAACTGTTTTTT
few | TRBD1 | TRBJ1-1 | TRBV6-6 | CASSLGTGAFF | TGTGCCAGCAGTTTAGGGACAGGGGCTTTCTTT
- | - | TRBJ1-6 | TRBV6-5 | CASSYDRLNSPLHF | TGTGCCAGCAGTTACGACAGGTTAAATTCACCCCTCCACTTT
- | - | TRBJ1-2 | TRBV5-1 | CASSEDIHYGYTF | TGCGCCAGCAGCGAGGACATTCACTATGGCTACACCTTC
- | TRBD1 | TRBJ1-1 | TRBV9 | CASSVATAGGDTEAFF | TGTGCCAGCAGCGTAGCTACTGCAGGGGGAGACACTGAAGCTTTCTTT
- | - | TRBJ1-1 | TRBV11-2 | CASSYWTDQAFF | TGTGCCAGCAGCTACTGGACAGACCAAGCTTTCTTT
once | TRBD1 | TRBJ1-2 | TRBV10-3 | CAISGRGQTNYGYTF | TGTGCCATCAGTGGGAGGGGACAGACCAACTATGGCTACACCTTC
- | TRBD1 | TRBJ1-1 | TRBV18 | CASSPLTGSEAFF | TGTGCCAGCTCACCATTGACAGGGTCTGAAGCTTTCTTT
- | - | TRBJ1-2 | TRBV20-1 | CSARQNYGYTF | TGCAGTGCTAGACAGAACTATGGCTACACCTTC
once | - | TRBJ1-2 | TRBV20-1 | CSAWDNRGYTF | TGCAGTGCTTGGGACAATCGGGGCTACACCTTC
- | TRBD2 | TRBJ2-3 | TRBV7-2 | CASSRDYLSTDTQYF | TGTGCCAGCAGCCGGGACTACCTTAGCACAGATACGCAGTATTTT
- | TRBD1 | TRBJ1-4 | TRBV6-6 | CASSFDRQGYEKLFF | TGTGCCAGCAGTTTCGATCGACAGGGATATGAAAAACTGTTTTTT
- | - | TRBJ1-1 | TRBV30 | CAWTRTDMNTEAFF | TGTGCCTGGACTAGGACAGACATGAACACTGAAGCTTTCTTT
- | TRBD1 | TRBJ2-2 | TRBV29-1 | CSTGTGDGGELFF | TGCAGCACCGGGACAGGGGATGGCGGGGAGCTGTTTTTT
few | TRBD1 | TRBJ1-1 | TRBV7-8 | CASSLRQGPPEAFF | TGTGCCAGCAGTCTTAGACAGGGACCCCCTGAAGCTTTCTTT
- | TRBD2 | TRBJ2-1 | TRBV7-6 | CASSLGLVAGVRNEQFF | TGTGCCAGCAGCTTAGGGTTGGTAGCGGGGGTTCGGAATGAGCAGTTCTTC
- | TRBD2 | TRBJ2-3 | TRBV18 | CASSGLVADTQYF | TGTGCCAGCTCAGGACTAGTCGCAGATACGCAGTATTTT
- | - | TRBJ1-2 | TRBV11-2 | CASSSLRQDHYGYTF | TGTGCCAGCAGCTCCTTGCGACAGGATCACTATGGCTACACCTTC
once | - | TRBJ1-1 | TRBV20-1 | CSAAGGSRAFF | TGCAGTGCCGCCGGCGGGTCGCGAGCTTTCTTT
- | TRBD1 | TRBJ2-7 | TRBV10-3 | CAIKATGQNYEQYF | TGTGCCATCAAGGCGACAGGGCAAAACTACGAGCAGTACTTC